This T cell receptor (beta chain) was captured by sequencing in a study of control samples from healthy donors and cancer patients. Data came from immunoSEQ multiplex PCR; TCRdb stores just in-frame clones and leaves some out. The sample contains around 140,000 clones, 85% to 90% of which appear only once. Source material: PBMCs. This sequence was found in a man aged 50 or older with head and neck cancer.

CDR3 coding DNA: TGTGCCAGCCCCTCAGCCCCCTTACTAGCGGGGAATCGCACAGATACGCAGTATTTT. Residues: CASPSAPLLAGNRTDTQYF. This chain joins TRBV27 and TRBJ2-3; 10 nucleotides agree with TRBD2. The CDR3 has 19 residues. V shed 8 bases, J shed 1 base, and the junction held 18 bases outside the gene matches. CDR1 and CDR2 from the germline V gene are MNHEY and SMNVEV (reference sequence).